A single sample is the source of the 26 T cell receptor beta chains below, sequenced in a study of cytomegalovirus exposure and HLA in healthy donors. PCR used 60 Vbeta primers and 13 Jbeta primers. The table came from immunoSEQ multiplex PCR; TCRdb's copy has only in-frame clones and leaves some out. The sample carries about 110,000 clones, more than 70% recorded once. The specimen sequenced was PBMCs. The receptors here all came from a woman aged 60-70 years in good health and CMV-seropositive.

The V gene is TRBV7-8, the J gene TRBJ2-1; 9 bases agree with TRBD2. The junction had 5 bases not matched to a gene; V was cut back by 5 bases and J by 3 bases. In germline, CDR1 is SGHVS, CDR2 FQNEAQ. The CDR3 contains 15 residues. The CDR3 sequence is CASSTRLAVYNEQFF. DNA for the CDR3: TGTGCCAGCAGCACCCGACTAGCGGTCTACAATGAGCAGTTCTTC.

This clone occurred a few times. This CDR3 reads CASIDARERSSYEQYF. CDR3 nucleotides: TGTGCCAGCATCGACGCGAGGGAGAGGTCCTCCTACGAGCAGTACTTC. The gene calls are TRBV21-1 and TRBJ2-7; the D segment call TRBD2 is taken from the table without a DNA check. TRBV21-1 is marked as a pseudogene. CDR3 size: 16 residues.

The rearrangement uses TRBV7-2 and TRBJ2-2, with D perhaps TRBD2 (5 bases). V shed 2 bases and J shed 11 bases, with 18 bases lying between them. The germline gives CDR1 SGHTA, CDR2 FQGNSA. This CDR3 is built from 15 residues. CDR3 sequence (DNA): TGTGCCAGCAGCTTAAGGGCCCTAGCCCGCAGTGAGCTGTTTTTT. This encodes CASSLRALARSELFF.

The rearrangement links TRBV20-1 to TRBJ2-5, with a tentative D call TRBD1 (5 bases). CDR3 size: 11 residues. Trimming left V 3 bases short and J 5 bases short, with 7 bases between. The germline V gene encodes CDR1 DFQATT and CDR2 SNEGSKA (reference sequence). The CDR3 coding sequence is TGCAGTGCTAGGTGGGGCGAGACCCAGTACTTC. Its translation: CSARWGETQYF.

The genes are TRBV7-2 and TRBJ2-3; TRBD2 matches 13 bases. Germline V gene sequence: CDR1 SGHTA, CDR2 FQGNSA. The CDR3 covers 18 residues. Losses at the gene ends were 5 bases for V and 6 bases for J; bases not matched to a gene: 14. The CDR3 DNA reads as TGTGCCAGCAGCCCCCGGACTAGCGGGAGACAGGCATCCGATACGCAGTATTTT. Protein sequence: CASSPRTSGRQASDTQYF.

The CDR3: CASSILLPYEQYF. The CDR3 nucleotides read TGTGCCAGCAGCATACTCCTTCCCTACGAGCAGTACTTC. The J gene is TRBJ2-7, the V gene TRBV6-1; D is unclear. Looked up from germline, CDR1 is MNHNS and CDR2 is SASEGT. The CDR3 has 13 amino acids. Trimming cost V 6 bases and J 2 bases, with 11 bases left between them.

J is TRBJ2-3 and V is TRBV18; tentatively, D is TRBD2 (6 bases). V was shortened by 0 bases and J by 3 bases, with 16 bases between the two germline ends. Germline values: CDR1 KGHSH, CDR2 LQKENI. The CDR3 has 17 amino acids. The chain's CDR3 is CASSPPWAGSTTDTQYF. CDR3 nucleotides: TGTGCCAGCTCACCACCGTGGGCGGGATCGACGACAGATACGCAGTATTTT.

CDR3 nucleotides: TGTGCCAGCAGTTATCAGACCGACAGTAATCTCCAGTTCTTC. It yields the protein CASSYQTDSNLQFF. The chain recombines TRBV6-5 with TRBJ2-1; D might be TRBD1 (5 bases). Trimming cost V 3 bases and J 13 bases, with 19 bases left between them. The V gene's germline CDR1 is MNHEY and CDR2 SVGAGI. The CDR3 spans 14 residues.

On this clone itself: A read error may produce the germline difference seen at one junction end. CDR3 residues: CASSDSGLAENF. CDR3 DNA sequence: TGTGCCAGCAGTGATTCGGGACTAGCCGAAAACTTC. This chain joins TRBV2 and TRBJ2-7; TRBD2 agrees at 9 bases. CDR3 length: 12 amino acids. Germline CDR1 SNHLY, CDR2 FYNNEI.

The chain has TRBV28 and TRBJ2-3, with 8 bases matching TRBD2. The CDR3 loop spans 15 amino acids. After removal of 6 bases from V and 4 bases from J, the junction contained 9 bases not matched to a gene. The germline V gene encodes CDR1 MDHEN and CDR2 SYDVKM. CDR3 sequence (DNA): TGTGCCAGCAGCCGAGAGACTAGCGAATCAGATACGCAGTATTTT. Translating gives CASSRETSESDTQYF.

V and J are TRBV6-1 and TRBJ1-2; D gene unclear. The CDR3 sequence is 15 residues long. Germline-derived CDR1 and CDR2 are MNHNS and SASEGT. Trimming took off 6 bases at V and 4 bases at J, with 18 bases between the two ends. CDR3 bases: TGTGCCAGCAGCGAACGAGGTTCGGATTCCTATGGCTACACCTTC. Translating it yields CASSERGSDSYGYTF.

The chain combines TRBV5-1 with TRBJ2-1; 10 positions match TRBD2. J gave up 7 bases and V 4 bases, and 8 bases lay outside the gene matches. This CDR3 comprises 15 residues. Looked up from germline, CDR1 is SGHRS and CDR2 is YFSETQ. DNA for the CDR3: TGCGCCAGCAGCCCTGGGACTAGCGAGTTTAATGAGCAGTTCTTC. It codes for CASSPGTSEFNEQFF.

The rearrangement joins TRBV29-1 to TRBJ1-1; 8 bases are shared with TRBD1. CDR1 is SQVTM and CDR2 is ANQGSEA in the germline V gene. This CDR3 contains 14 residues. J was trimmed by 4 bases and V by 6 bases; bases with no gene match: 10. The CDR3: CSVLRTGPSTEAFF. Written as DNA, the CDR3 is TGCAGCGTCCTACGGACAGGGCCAAGCACTGAAGCTTTCTTT.

The rearrangement joins TRBV7-9 to TRBJ1-4, with 9 nucleotides matching TRBD1. The germline V gene encodes CDR1 SEHNR and CDR2 FQNEAQ (reference sequence). The CDR3 has 17 amino acids. V shed 0 bases and J 4 bases; nucleotides not matched to a gene: 6. The CDR3 coding sequence is TGTGCCAGCAGCTTAGCGGGACAGGGCCTTCGTAATGAAAAACTGTTTTTT. Amino acids: CASSLAGQGLRNEKLFF.

In this sample, this clone turned up once. The CDR3 DNA sequence: TGTGCCAGCAGTTCTAGCGGAAGCTCCTACAATGAGCAGTTCTTC. Encoded protein: CASSSSGSSYNEQFF. This chain connects TRBV28 to TRBJ2-1; 7 nucleotides match TRBD2. CDR1 and CDR2 from the germline V gene are MDHEN and SYDVKM. The V gene end was trimmed by 4 bases and the J gene end by 0 bases; junction bases not matched to a gene: 3. CDR3 size: 15 residues.

The chain couples TRBV19 to TRBJ2-1; 14 positions agree with TRBD2. Germline CDR1 LNHDA, CDR2 SQIVND (reference sequence). With 9 bases clipped from V and 8 bases from J, the junction kept 9 bases outside the gene matches. The CDR3 spans 15 residues. CDR3 nucleotide sequence: TGTGCCAGCCATAAGGGACTAGCGGGAGTACATGAGCAGTTCTTC. The encoded protein is CASHKGLAGVHEQFF. Filled out from reference TRBV19 and TRBJ2-1, the complete variable domain reads DGGITQSPKYLFRKEGQNVTLSCEQNLNHDAMYWYRQDPGQGLRLIYYSQIVNDFQKGDIAEGYSVSREKKESFPLTVTSAQKNPTAFYLCASHKGLAGVHEQFFGPGTRLTVL.

V is TRBV6-1 and J is TRBJ2-5; D ambiguous. There are 14 residues in the CDR3. With 6 bases removed from V and 5 bases from J, the gap between germline ends came to 16 bases. CDR1 and CDR2 from the germline V gene are MNHNS and SASEGT. Here the CDR3 reads CASRPLGLAETQYF. In DNA, the CDR3 is TGTGCCAGCAGGCCCCTTGGGCTGGCCGAGACCCAGTACTTC.

V usage is TRBV5-1 and J usage is TRBJ2-2; 7 bases match TRBD1. The germline CDR1 and CDR2 sequences are SGHRS and YFSETQ. V lost 3 bases to trimming and J lost 5 bases; unmatched junction nucleotides: 7. The CDR3 spans 15 residues. The CDR3 spells CASSSRQGGTGELFF. DNA of the CDR3: TGCGCCAGCAGCTCCCGACAGGGTGGAACCGGGGAGCTGTTTTTT.

The genes are TRBV5-1 and TRBJ2-3, with D possibly matching TRBD2 (6 bases). This CDR3 region has 15 residues. Trimming stripped 2 bases from V and 1 base from J, with 11 bases between. Germline values: CDR1 SGHRS, CDR2 YFSETQ. CDR3 sequence reads: CASSFRAGGTDTQYF. Written as DNA, the CDR3 is TGCGCCAGCAGCTTTAGAGCGGGCGGCACAGATACGCAGTATTTT. The full variable domain, its missing parts supplied by reference TRBV5-1 and TRBJ2-3, is KAGVTQTPRYLIKTRGQQVTLSCSPISGHRSVSWYQQTPGQGLQFLFEYFSETQRNKGNFPGRFSGRQFSNSRSEMNVSTLELGDSALYLCASSFRAGGTDTQYFGPGTRLTVL.

The chain joins TRBV19 to TRBJ2-7; the D gene is possibly TRBD2 (6 bases). This CDR3 contains 16 residues. Germline lookup yields CDR1 LNHDA and CDR2 SQIVND (reference sequence). V lost 4 bases to trimming and J lost 5 bases, with 21 bases between them. This chain's CDR3 is CASSRVPGGTSDEQYF. The CDR3 region has the DNA TGTGCCAGTAGTAGGGTGCCCGGCGGGACGTCGGACGAGCAGTACTTC.

J is TRBJ2-1 and V is TRBV2; no clear D gene. Germline V CDR1 and CDR2: SNHLY, FYNNEI. Trimming took off 4 bases at V and 10 bases at J, with 11 bases between the two ends. The CDR3 length is 12 residues. CDR3 sequence (DNA): TGTGCCAGCAGTGTAACCGAGGCAGAGCAGTTCTTC. It encodes CASSVTEAEQFF.

This clone was observed a handful of times. The chain is built from TRBV27 and TRBJ2-7; TRBD2 aligns across 11 bases. Germline loops: CDR1 MNHEY, CDR2 SMNVEV (reference sequence). There are 17 residues in the CDR3. With 0 bases clipped from V and 2 bases from J, the junction kept 6 bases outside the gene matches. CDR3 nucleotides: TGTGCCAGCAGTTTATCGATCCCGGGACTAGCGGCCTACGAGCAGTACTTC. Translation: CASSLSIPGLAAYEQYF.

This clone was recorded a few times. Other nucleotide sequences from this sample produce the same CDR3. The chain links TRBV6-1 to TRBJ1-2; D remains unclear. Germline V gives CDR1 MNHNS, CDR2 SASEGT. V dropped 5 bases and J dropped 5 bases, with 3 bases sitting between them. The CDR3 runs 10 residues. In nucleotides, the CDR3 is TGTGCCAGCAGTCTATATGGCTACACCTTC. Its translation is CASSLYGYTF.

The genes are TRBV5-1 and TRBJ2-5; D gene uncertain. The germline gives CDR1 SGHRS, CDR2 YFSETQ. Trimming shortened V by 4 bases and J by 10 bases, and 20 bases separated the two germline ends. This CDR3 is built from 14 residues. CDR3 residues: CASSISGFRQDQYF. The CDR3 nucleotides read TGCGCCAGCAGCATATCAGGATTCAGACAAGACCAGTACTTC.

The chain uses TRBV27 and TRBJ1-3; tentatively, D is TRBD1 (5 bases). Germline V lookup: CDR1 MNHEY, CDR2 SMNVEV (reference sequence). The CDR3 length is 16 residues. V shed 6 bases and J shed 4 bases, with 19 bases lying between them. In nucleotides, the CDR3 is TGTGCCAGCAGCGACTCCACGTCGGGGGTAGGAAACACCATATATTTT. Amino acid sequence: CASSDSTSGVGNTIYF.

The V gene is TRBV28, the J gene TRBJ1-4; no reliable D call. V was pared by 5 bases and J by 3 bases, with 13 bases between. The germline V gene encodes CDR1 MDHEN and CDR2 SYDVKM. The CDR3 spans 15 residues. The DNA of the CDR3 is TGTGCCAGCAGTGTCCGGAGGGCCCCTAATGAAAAACTGTTTTTT. As protein: CASSVRRAPNEKLFF.